Shown below are 8 T cell receptor beta chains from a single sample sequenced in a study of shared clonotypes between healthy human individuals. The data were produced by immunoSEQ multiplex PCR, yet TCRdb's version contains in-frame clones alone and is incomplete. Among hundreds of thousands of clones listed, less than 80% were seen once. Sample: memory CD4+ T cells sorted from blood. Stated subset: CD45RA-negative fraction. The receptors here all came from a woman in her 30s in good health.

The chain recombines TRBV11-2 with TRBJ2-1; TRBD1 is a possible D gene (6 bases). CDR1 and CDR2 (germline): SGHAT, FQNNGV. The ends were cut back, 3 bases at V and 2 bases at J, with 11 bases in the middle. The CDR3 extends over 15 amino acids. The CDR3: CASSFGQSTYNEQFF. CDR3 DNA sequence: TGTGCCAGCAGCTTTGGACAGTCGACCTACAATGAGCAGTTCTTC.

The chain uses TRBV18 and TRBJ2-7; 12 positions agree with TRBD2. Trimming cost V 3 bases and J 2 bases; bases outside gene matches: 2. The germline CDR1 and CDR2 sequences are KGHSH and LQKENI. The CDR3 extends over 15 amino acids. CDR3 amino acids: CASSPPSGRAYEQYF. CDR3 DNA sequence: TGTGCCAGCTCACCCCCTAGCGGGAGGGCCTACGAGCAGTACTTC.

The chain joins TRBV11-3 to TRBJ2-7, with 10 bases matching TRBD1. From germline, CDR1 is SGHNT and CDR2 YENEEA. The CDR3 covers 15 residues. Trimming took 1 base from V and 4 from J; bases not matched to a gene: 4. CDR3 amino acids: CASSLGGQGRYEQYF. In DNA, the CDR3 is TGTGCCAGCAGCTTAGGGGGACAGGGGAGATACGAGCAGTACTTC.

The chain links TRBV4-1 to TRBJ2-2; 9 positions match TRBD2. CDR3 length equals 20 residues. The V and J ends lost 0 bases and 0 bases, in that order; junction bases with no gene match: 11. CDR1 is MGHRA and CDR2 is YSYEKL in the germline V gene. As DNA, the CDR3 is TGCGCCAGCAGCCAAGAGAGGACTAGCGCTTACATCGCGAACACCGGGGAGCTGTTTTTT. Protein sequence: CASSQERTSAYIANTGELFF.

This chain joins TRBV2 and TRBJ2-3; no reliable D call. The CDR3 runs to 15 residues. V dropped 2 bases and J dropped 0 bases, with 9 bases sitting between them. Looked up from germline, CDR1 is SNHLY and CDR2 is FYNNEI. The CDR3 region has the DNA TGTGCCAGCAGTGAATGGTTAGAGAGCACAGATACGCAGTATTTT. It yields the protein CASSEWLESTDTQYF.

This rearrangement joins TRBV5-8 to TRBJ1-5, with D maybe TRBD1 (6 bases). The CDR3 length is 15 residues. From germline, CDR1 is SGHTS and CDR2 YDEGEE. V lost 2 bases, J lost 7 bases, and 16 bases lay in between. The CDR3 DNA follows: TGTGCCAGCAGCTTCAAGCGGGGGGCCTGGCAGCCCCAGCATTTT. This gives the protein CASSFKRGAWQPQHF.

This chain joins TRBV4-2 and TRBJ2-7; no clear D. Germline CDR1 and CDR2: LGHNA and YNFKEQ. The V and J ends lost 0 bases and 1 base respectively, with 7 bases between them. CDR3 length: 14 amino acids. CDR3 DNA sequence: TGTGCCAGCAGCCAAGAGCCATATTCCTACGAGCAGTACTTC. It is translated as CASSQEPYSYEQYF.

The chain carries TRBV7-8 and TRBJ1-3; D is unclear. The CDR3 is 15 residues long. The V end was cut by 5 bases, the J end by 0 bases, with 11 bases between. Looked up from germline, CDR1 is SGHVS and CDR2 is FQNEAQ. Written as DNA, the CDR3 is TGTGCCAGCAGCCAAGGACGGACCTCTGGAAACACCATATATTTT. Translating gives CASSQGRTSGNTIYF.